Detailed here is one T cell receptor beta chain. The CDR3 runs to 14 residues. Trimming shortened V by 3 bases and J by 5 bases, and 14 bases separated the two germline ends. The germline CDR1 and CDR2 sequences are MNHNS and SASEGT. This record comes from a study of blood T cell repertoires in COVID-19. Per the original data handling: Reference gene primers were amplified, and this amplification served to estimate nucleated cell counts. TCRdb's copy holds only in-frame clones and misses some; the assay was immunoSEQ multiplex PCR. The DNA gave D and trimming, while V, J and clone size come from that table. The repertoire holds nearly 100,000 clones, with approximately 86% as singletons.

The sequenced sample consisted of peripheral blood. This receptor was identified in a man aged 80 or over with acute or convalescent COVID-19. The chain is built from TRBV6-1 and TRBJ2-7, with D possibly being TRBD1 (6 bases). The CDR3: CASSDARQAHEQYF. The CDR3 region has the DNA TGTGCCAGCAGTGACGCGAGACAGGCCCACGAGCAGTACTTC.